The clone carrying this T cell receptor (beta chain) has at least ten counts. The antigen is not known. The data originate from a study of Graves' ophthalmopathy and Graves' hyperthyroidism. Germline V lookup: CDR1 SEHNR, CDR2 FQNEAQ (reference sequence). The CDR3 is 15 amino acids. The V segment lost 4 bases and the J segment 0 bases; nucleotides outside the gene matches: 4. For repertoire sequencing, the TCR beta CDR3 regions were amplified from RNA transcripts. First-round RT-PCR relied on HTBI primers, and a second-round multiplex PCR came next. TCRdb redid the calling of the multiplex PCR reads with MiXCR, one entry per CDR3 protein. Of more than 1,000,000 distinct CDR3 sequences listed, about 35% were seen once; the top ten hold 11%. Study results and limitations: Discriminating ophthalmopathy from stable hyperthyroidism, a 13-signature model attained a sensitivity of about 88% and a specificity of about 81%. Its predictions of ophthalmopathy progression gave the model over 65% sensitivity and 72.22% specificity. Blood also harbored most expanded thyroid clonotypes above 0.001 frequency.

The TCR was taken from an adult man with Graves' hyperthyroidism. Specimen: peripheral blood or thyroid tissue (not recorded which). The V call is TRBV7-9, the J call TRBJ1-2; 8 nucleotides align to TRBD1. This CDR3 reads CASSYGQGSNYGYTF. CDR3 DNA: TGTGCCAGCAGCTACGGACAGGGCTCTAACTATGGCTACACCTTC. The full variable domain, rest sourced from reference TRBV7-9 and TRBJ1-2, is DTGVSQNPRHKITKRGQNVTFRCDPISEHNRLYWYRQTLGQGPEFLTYFQNEAQLEKSRLLSDRFSAERPKGSFSTLEIQRTEQGDSAMYLCASSYGQGSNYGYTFGSGTRLTVV.